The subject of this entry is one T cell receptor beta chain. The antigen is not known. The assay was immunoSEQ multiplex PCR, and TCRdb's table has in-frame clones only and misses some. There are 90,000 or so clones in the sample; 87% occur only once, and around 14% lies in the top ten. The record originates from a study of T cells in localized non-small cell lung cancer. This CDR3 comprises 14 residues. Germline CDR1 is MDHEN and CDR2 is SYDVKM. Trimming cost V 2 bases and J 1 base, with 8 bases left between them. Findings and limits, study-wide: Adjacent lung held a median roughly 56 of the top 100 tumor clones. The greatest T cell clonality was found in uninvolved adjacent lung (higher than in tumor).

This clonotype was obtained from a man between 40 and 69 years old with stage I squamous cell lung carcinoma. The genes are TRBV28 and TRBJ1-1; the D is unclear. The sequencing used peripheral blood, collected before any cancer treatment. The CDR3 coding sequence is TGTGCCAGCAGTTTAAGGGCCCCGAACACTGAAGCTTTCTTT. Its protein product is CASSLRAPNTEAFF.